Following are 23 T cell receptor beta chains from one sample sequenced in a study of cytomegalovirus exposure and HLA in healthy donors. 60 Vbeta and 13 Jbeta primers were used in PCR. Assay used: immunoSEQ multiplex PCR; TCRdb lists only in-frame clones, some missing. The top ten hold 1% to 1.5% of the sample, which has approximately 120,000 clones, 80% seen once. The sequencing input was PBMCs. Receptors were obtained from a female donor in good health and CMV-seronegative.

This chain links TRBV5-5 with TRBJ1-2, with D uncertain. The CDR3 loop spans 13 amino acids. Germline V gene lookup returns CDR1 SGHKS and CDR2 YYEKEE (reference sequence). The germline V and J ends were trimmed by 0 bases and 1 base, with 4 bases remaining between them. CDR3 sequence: CASSLDYNYGYTF. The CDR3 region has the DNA TGTGCCAGCAGCTTGGACTATAACTATGGCTACACCTTC.

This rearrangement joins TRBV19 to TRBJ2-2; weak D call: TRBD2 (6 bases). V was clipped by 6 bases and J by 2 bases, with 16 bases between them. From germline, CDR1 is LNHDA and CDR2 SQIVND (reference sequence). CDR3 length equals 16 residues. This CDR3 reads CASREAGGVNTGELFF. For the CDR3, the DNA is TGTGCCAGTAGGGAAGCGGGCGGGGTTAACACCGGGGAGCTGTTTTTT.

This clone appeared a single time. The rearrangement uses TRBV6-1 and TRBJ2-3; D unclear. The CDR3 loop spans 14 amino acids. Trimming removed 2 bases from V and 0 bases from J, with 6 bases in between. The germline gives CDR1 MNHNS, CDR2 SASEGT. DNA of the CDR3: TGTGCCAGCAGTGAACAGGCCAGCACAGATACGCAGTATTTT. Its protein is CASSEQASTDTQYF.

The CDR3 region is CASSSQTSSSYEQYF. For the CDR3, the DNA is TGTGCCAGCAGTTCACAGACCTCGAGCTCCTACGAGCAGTACTTC. This sequence joins TRBV7-9 and TRBJ2-7; D not certain. Germline assignment: CDR1 SEHNR and CDR2 FQNEAQ (reference sequence). The CDR3 contains 15 residues. Trimming removed 6 bases from V and 0 bases from J, with 15 bases in between.

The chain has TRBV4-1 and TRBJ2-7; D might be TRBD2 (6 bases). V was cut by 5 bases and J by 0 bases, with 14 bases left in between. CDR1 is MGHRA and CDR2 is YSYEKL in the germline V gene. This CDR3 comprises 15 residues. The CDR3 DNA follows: TGCGCCAGCAGCGTTAGCGGAACGAGCTCCTACGAGCAGTACTTC. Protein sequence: CASSVSGTSSYEQYF.

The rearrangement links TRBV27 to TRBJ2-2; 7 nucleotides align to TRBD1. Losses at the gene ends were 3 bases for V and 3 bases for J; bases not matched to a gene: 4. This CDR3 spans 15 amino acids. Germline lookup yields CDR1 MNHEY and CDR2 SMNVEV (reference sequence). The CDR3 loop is CASSFRGRDTGELFF. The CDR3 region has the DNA TGTGCCAGCAGTTTTAGGGGGCGGGACACCGGGGAGCTGTTTTTT.

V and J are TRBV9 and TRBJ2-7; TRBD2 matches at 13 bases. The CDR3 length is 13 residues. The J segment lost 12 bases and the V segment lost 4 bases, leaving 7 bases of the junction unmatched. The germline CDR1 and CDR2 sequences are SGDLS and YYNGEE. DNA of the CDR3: TGTGCCAGCAGCCCGGGACTAGCGGGGATAGCGTACTTC. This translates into CASSPGLAGIAYF. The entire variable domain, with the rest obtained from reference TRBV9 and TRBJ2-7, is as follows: DSGVTQTPKHLITATGQRVTLRCSPRSGDLSVYWYQQSLDQGLQFLIQYYNGEERAKGNILERFSAQQFPDLHSELNLSSLELGDSALYFCASSPGLAGIAYFGPGTRLTVT.

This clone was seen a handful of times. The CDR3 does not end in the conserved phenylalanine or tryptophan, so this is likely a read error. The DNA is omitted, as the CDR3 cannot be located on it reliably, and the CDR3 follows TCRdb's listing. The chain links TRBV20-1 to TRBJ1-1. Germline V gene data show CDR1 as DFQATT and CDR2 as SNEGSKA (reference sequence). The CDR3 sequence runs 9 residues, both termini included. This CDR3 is CSASGRGDI.

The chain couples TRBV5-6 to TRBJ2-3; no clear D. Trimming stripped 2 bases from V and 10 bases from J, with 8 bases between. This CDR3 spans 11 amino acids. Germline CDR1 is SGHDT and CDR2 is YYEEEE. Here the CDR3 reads CASSFAAAQYF. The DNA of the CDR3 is TGTGCCAGCAGCTTTGCGGCAGCGCAGTATTTT.

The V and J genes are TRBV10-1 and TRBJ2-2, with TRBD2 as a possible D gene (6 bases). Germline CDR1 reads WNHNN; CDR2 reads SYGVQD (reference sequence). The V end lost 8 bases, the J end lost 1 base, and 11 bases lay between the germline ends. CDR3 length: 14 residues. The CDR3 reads CASQYSGNTGELFF. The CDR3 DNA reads TGCGCCAGCCAATATAGCGGGAACACCGGGGAGCTGTTTTTT.

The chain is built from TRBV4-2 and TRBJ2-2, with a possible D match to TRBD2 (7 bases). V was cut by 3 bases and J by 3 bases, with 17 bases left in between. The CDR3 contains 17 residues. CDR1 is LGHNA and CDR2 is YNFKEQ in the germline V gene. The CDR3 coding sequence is TGTGCCAGCAGCCACCCATCCGAGGGGGGGGACACCGGGGAGCTGTTTTTT. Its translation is CASSHPSEGGDTGELFF.

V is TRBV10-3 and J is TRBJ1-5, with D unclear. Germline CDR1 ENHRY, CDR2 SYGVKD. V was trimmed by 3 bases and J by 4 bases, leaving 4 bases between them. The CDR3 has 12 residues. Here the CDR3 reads CAISDPNQPQHF. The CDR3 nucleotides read TGTGCCATCAGTGACCCGAATCAGCCCCAGCATTTT.

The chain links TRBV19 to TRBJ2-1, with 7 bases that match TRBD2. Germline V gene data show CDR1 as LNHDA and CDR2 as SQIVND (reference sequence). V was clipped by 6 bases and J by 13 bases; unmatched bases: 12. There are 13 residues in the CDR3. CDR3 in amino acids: CASSPFPGLLQFF. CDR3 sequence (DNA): TGTGCCAGTAGCCCCTTCCCGGGACTACTACAGTTCTTC.

CDR3 DNA sequence: TGCGCCAGCAGCTTAAGTGGGAGGGCCGAAAGGAATGAGCAGTTCTTC. As protein: CASSLSGRAERNEQFF. The chain has TRBV5-1 and TRBJ2-1; TRBD2 agrees at 7 bases. V lost 2 bases, J lost 7 bases, and 12 bases stayed unmatched. Germline loops: CDR1 SGHRS, CDR2 YFSETQ. This CDR3 has 16 residues.

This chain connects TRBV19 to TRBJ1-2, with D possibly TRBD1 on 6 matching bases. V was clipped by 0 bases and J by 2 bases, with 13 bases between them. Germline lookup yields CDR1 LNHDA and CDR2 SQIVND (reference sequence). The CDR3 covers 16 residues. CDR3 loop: CASSIDRRGRNYGYTF. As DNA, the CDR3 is TGTGCCAGTAGTATAGATCGCAGGGGAAGAAACTATGGCTACACCTTC.

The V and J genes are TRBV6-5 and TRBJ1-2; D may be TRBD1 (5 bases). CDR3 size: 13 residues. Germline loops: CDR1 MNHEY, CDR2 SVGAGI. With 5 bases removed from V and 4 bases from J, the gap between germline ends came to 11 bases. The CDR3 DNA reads TGTGCCAGCAGTGGCCAGGGTATCTATGGCTACACCTTC. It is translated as CASSGQGIYGYTF.

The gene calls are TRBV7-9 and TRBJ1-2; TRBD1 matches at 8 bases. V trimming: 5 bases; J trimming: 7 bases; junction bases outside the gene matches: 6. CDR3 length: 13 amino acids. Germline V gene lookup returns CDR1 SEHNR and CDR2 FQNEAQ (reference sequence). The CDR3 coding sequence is TGTGCCAGCAGCGGACAGGGCTTGGGTGGCTACACCTTC. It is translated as CASSGQGLGGYTF.

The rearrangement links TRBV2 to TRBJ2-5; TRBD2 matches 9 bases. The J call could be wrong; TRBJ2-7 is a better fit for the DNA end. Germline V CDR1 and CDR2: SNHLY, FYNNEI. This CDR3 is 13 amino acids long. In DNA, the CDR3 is TGTGCCAGCACCCGACTAGCGGCGGGCGAGCAGTACTTC. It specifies CASTRLAAGEQYF.

The CDR3 here is CASSSRQGVTEAFF. The CDR3 DNA is TGTGCCAGCAGCAGTAGACAGGGGGTTACTGAAGCTTTCTTT. The chain links TRBV5-4 to TRBJ1-1; TRBD1 matches 9 bases. Trimming cost V 4 bases and J 5 bases; bases outside gene matches: 6. Germline V gene lookup returns CDR1 SGHNT and CDR2 YYREEE (reference sequence). The CDR3 is 14 residues long.

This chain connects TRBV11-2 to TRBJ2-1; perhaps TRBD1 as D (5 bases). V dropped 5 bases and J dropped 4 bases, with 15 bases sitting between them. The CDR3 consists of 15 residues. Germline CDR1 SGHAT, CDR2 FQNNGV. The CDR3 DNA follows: TGTGCCAGCAGCCCCTCAAGGGGCAGTTACAATGAGCAGTTCTTC. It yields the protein CASSPSRGSYNEQFF.

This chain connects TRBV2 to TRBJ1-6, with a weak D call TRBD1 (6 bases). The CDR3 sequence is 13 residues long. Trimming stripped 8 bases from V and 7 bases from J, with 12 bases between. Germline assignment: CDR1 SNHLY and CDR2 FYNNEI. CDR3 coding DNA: TGTGCCAGCGAATCCAGGGGAAATTCACCCCTCCACTTT. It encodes CASESRGNSPLHF.

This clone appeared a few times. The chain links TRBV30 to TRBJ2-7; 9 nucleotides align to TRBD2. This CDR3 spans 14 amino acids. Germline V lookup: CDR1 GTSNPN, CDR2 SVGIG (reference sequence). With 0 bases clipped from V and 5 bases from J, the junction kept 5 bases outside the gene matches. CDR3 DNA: TGTGCCTGGAGTGTCGCGGGAGGGCCCCACGAGCAGTACTTC. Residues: CAWSVAGGPHEQYF.

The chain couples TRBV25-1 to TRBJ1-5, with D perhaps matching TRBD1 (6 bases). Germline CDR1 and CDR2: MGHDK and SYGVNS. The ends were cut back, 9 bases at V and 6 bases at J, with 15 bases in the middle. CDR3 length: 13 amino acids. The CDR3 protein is CASQGLDSQPQHF. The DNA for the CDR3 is TGTGCCAGTCAGGGGTTGGATAGTCAGCCCCAGCATTTT.